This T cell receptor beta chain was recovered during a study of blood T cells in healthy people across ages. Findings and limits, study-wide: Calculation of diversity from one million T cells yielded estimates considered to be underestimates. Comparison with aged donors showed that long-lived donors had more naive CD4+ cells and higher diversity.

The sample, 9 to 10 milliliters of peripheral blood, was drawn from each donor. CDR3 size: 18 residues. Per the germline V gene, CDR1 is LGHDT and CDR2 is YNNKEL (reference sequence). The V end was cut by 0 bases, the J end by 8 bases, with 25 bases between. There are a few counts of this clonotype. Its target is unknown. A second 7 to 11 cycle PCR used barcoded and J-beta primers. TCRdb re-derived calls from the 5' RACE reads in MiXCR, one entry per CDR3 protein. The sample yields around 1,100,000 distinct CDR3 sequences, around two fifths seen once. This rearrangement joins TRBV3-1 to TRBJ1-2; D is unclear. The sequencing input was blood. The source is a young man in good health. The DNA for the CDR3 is TGTGCCAGCAGCCAAGAGACTTTATGGCTCCTTAGTGGGAGCGGCTACACCTTC. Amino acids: CASSQETLWLLSGSGYTF.